The 3 T cell receptor beta chains presented below share a single source sample, sequenced in a study of blood T cell repertoires in COVID-19. Repertoires were generated with immunoSEQ multiplex PCR, while TCRdb's copy carries only in-frame clones and drops some. The sample has around 81,000 clones; roughly four fifths are singletons. The specimen was peripheral blood. Every receptor here comes from an elderly man with acute or convalescent COVID-19.

The rearrangement joins TRBV6-5 to TRBJ1-1; D might be TRBD1 (6 bases). The CDR3 loop spans 15 amino acids. The V end was cut by 6 bases, the J end by 0 bases, with 14 bases between. Germline CDR1 MNHEY, CDR2 SVGAGI. The CDR3 DNA follows: TGTGCCAGCAGATTGGTACAGGGCGTGAACACTGAAGCTTTCTTT. Protein: CASRLVQGVNTEAFF.

This chain connects TRBV12-5 to TRBJ1-1, with D perhaps TRBD1 (6 bases). The V end was cut by 6 bases, the J end by 0 bases, with 11 bases between. CDR3 size: 14 residues. Germline V lookup: CDR1 LGHNT, CDR2 FRNRAP. CDR3 protein: CASGWGTLNTEAFF. The DNA for the CDR3 is TGTGCTAGTGGGTGGGGGACACTGAACACTGAAGCTTTCTTT.

The CDR3 DNA reads TGTGCCAGCAGCTTGGCCCGACAAGCGGACTATGGCTACACCTTC. Encoded protein: CASSLARQADYGYTF. The chain uses TRBV5-4 and TRBJ1-2, with D unresolved. Germline assignment: CDR1 SGHNT and CDR2 YYREEE (reference sequence). V lost 0 bases and J lost 3, with 12 bases in between. This CDR3 region has 15 residues.